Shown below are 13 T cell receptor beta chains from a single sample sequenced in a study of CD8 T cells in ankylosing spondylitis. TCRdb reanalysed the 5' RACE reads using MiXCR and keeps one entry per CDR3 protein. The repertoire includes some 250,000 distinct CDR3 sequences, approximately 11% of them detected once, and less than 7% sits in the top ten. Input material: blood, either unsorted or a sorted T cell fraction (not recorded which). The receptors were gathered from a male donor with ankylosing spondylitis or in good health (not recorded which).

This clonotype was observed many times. This CDR3 is CSARAEEQGIFGYTF. DNA of the CDR3: TGCAGTGCTAGGGCCGAAGAGCAGGGAATCTTTGGCTACACCTTC. The J gene is TRBJ1-2, the V gene TRBV20-1; perhaps TRBD1 as D (5 bases). V shed 3 bases and J shed 7 bases, with 21 bases lying between them. This CDR3 contains 15 residues. Germline CDR1 DFQATT, CDR2 SNEGSKA (reference sequence).

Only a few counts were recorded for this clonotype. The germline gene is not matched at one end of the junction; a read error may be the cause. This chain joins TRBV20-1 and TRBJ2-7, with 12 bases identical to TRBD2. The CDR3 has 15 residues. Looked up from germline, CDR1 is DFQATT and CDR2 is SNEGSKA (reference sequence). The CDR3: CCAREGTSGGFEQYF. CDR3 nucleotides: TGCTGTGCTAGAGAGGGCACTAGCGGGGGGTTTGAGCAGTACTTC.

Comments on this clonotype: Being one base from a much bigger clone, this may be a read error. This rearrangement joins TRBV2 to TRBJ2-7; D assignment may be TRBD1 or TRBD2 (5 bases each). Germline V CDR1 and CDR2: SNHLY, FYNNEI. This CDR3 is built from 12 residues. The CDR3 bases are TGTGCCGGCAGGGACGGAATCCACGAGCAGTACTTC. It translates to CAGRDGIHEQYF.

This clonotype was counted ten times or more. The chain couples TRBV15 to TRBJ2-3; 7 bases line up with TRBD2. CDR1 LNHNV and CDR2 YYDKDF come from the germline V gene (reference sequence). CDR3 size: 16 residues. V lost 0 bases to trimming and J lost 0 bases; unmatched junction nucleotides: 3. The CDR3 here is CATSREGGGSTDTQYF. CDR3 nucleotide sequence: TGTGCCACCAGCAGAGAAGGCGGGGGTAGCACAGATACGCAGTATTTT.

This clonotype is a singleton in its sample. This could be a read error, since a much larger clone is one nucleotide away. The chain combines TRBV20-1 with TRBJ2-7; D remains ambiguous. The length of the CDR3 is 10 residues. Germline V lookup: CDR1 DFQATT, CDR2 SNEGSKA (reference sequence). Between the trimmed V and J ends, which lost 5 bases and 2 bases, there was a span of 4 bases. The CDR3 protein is CSAVAYEQYF. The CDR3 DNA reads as TGCAGTGCTGTGGCCTACGAGCAGTACTTC.

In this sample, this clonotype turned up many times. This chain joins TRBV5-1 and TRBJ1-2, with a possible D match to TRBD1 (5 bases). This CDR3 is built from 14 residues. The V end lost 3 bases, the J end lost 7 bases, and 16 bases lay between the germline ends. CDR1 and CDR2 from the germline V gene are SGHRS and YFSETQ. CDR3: CASSSTAGNGGYTF. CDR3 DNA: TGCGCCAGCAGCTCGACAGCAGGGAATGGTGGCTACACCTTC.

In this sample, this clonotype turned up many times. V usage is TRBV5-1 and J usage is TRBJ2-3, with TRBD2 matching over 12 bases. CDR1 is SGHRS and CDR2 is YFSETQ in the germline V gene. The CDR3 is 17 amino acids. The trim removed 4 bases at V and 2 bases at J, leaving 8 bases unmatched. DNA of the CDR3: TGCGCCAGCAGCCCTCTAGCGGGGGGGCTTTCCACAGATACGCAGTATTTT. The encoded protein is CASSPLAGGLSTDTQYF.

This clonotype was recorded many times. The CDR3 reads CASSVARGAGGETQYF. In nucleotides, the CDR3 is TGTGCCAGCAGCGTAGCTAGGGGGGCCGGGGGAGAGACCCAGTACTTC. The J gene is TRBJ2-5, the V gene TRBV9; D may match TRBD1 or TRBD2 (6 bases each). The CDR3 loop spans 16 amino acids. Germline V lookup: CDR1 SGDLS, CDR2 YYNGEE. V shed 0 bases and J shed 4 bases, with 16 bases lying between them. Variable domain in full (rest from reference TRBV9 and TRBJ2-5): DSGVTQTPKHLITATGQRVTLRCSPRSGDLSVYWYQQSLDQGLQFLIQYYNGEERAKGNILERFSAQQFPDLHSELNLSSLELGDSALYFCASSVARGAGGETQYFGPGTRLLVL.

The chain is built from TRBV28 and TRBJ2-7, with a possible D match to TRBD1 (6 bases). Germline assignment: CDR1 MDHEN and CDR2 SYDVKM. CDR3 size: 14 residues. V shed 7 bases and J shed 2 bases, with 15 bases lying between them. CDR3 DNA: TGTGCCAGCAATGGGGGCAGCGGCCCCTACGAGCAGTACTTC. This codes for CASNGGSGPYEQYF. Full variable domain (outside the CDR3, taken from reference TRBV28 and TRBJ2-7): DVKVTQSSRYLVKRTGEKVFLECVQDMDHENMFWYRQDPGLGLRLIYFSYDVKMKEKGDIPEGYSVSREKKERFSLILESASTNQTSMYLCASNGGSGPYEQYFGPGTRLTVT.

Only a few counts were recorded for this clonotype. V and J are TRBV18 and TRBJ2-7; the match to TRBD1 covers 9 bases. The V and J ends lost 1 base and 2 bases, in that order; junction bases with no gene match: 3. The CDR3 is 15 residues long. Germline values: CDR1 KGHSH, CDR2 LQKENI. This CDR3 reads CASSPRGTGTYEQYF. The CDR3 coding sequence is TGTGCCAGCTCACCACGCGGGACAGGGACCTACGAGCAGTACTTC. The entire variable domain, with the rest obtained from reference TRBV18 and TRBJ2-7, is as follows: NAGVMQNPRHLVRRRGQEARLRCSPMKGHSHVYWYRQLPEEGLKFMVYLQKENIIDESGMPKERFSAEFPKEGPSILRIQQVVRGDSAAYFCASSPRGTGTYEQYFGPGTRLTVT.

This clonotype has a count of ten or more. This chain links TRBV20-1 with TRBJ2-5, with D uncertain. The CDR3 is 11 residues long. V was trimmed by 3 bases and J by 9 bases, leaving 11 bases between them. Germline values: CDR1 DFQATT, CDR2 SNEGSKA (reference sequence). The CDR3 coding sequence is TGCAGTGCTAGTACAGTGGGTGCCCAGTACTTC. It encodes CSASTVGAQYF.

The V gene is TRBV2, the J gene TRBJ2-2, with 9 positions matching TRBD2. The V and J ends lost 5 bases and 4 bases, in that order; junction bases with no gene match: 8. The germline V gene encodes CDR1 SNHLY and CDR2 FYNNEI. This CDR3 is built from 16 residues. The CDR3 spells CASSPLAGNPTGELFF. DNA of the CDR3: TGTGCCAGCAGTCCACTAGCGGGCAATCCCACCGGGGAGCTGTTTTTT.

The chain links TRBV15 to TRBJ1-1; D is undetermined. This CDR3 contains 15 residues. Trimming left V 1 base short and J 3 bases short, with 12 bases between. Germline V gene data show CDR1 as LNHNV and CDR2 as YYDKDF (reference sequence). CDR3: CATSRVKLGYTEAFF. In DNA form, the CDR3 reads TGTGCCACCAGCAGAGTAAAACTAGGGTACACTGAAGCTTTCTTT.